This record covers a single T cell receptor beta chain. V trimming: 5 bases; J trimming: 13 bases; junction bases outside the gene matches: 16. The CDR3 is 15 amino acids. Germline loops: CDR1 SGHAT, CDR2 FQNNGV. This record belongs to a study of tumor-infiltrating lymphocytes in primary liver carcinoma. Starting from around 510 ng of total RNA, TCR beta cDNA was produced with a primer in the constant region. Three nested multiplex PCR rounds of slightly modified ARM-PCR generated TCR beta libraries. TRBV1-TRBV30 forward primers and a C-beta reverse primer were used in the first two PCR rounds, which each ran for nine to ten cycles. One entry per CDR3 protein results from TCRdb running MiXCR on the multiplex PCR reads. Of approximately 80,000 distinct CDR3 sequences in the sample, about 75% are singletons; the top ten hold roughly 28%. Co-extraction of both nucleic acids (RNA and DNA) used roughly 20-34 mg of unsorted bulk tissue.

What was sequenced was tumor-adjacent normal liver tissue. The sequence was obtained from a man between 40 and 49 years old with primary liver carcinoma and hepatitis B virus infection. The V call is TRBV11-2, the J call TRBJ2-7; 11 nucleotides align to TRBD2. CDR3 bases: TGTGCCAGCAGCAGGGGGACTAGCGGTTCCTACGTGCAATACTTC. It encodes CASSRGTSGSYVQYF.